These 18 T cell receptor beta chains were all obtained from the same sample, sequenced in a study of T cell responses to AZD1222 COVID-19 vaccine. This table comes from immunoSEQ multiplex PCR, and its TCRdb copy is limited to in-frame clones, with some not included. Here the sample spans under 130,000 clones, 92% being singletons. Sequencing was performed on peripheral blood, taken on day 0 of AZD1222 vaccination. Receptors were obtained from an adult in good health.

The rearrangement links TRBV11-3 to TRBJ2-2; D is undetermined. Trimming cost V 0 bases and J 6 bases, with 5 bases left between them. Germline V CDR1 and CDR2: SGHNT, YENEEA. The CDR3 totals 13 residues. CDR3 in DNA: TGTGCCAGCAGCTTAGAGCAGGCCGGGGAGCTGTTTTTT. This codes for CASSLEQAGELFF.

This clone showed up just a few times. The CDR3 DNA reads as TGTGCCAGCAGCTCGGCTGGCAGCTCTGGGGCCAACGTCCTGACTTTC. Residues: CASSSAGSSGANVLTF. This chain uses TRBV7-3 with TRBJ2-6, with D unresolved. Germline V gene lookup returns CDR1 SGHTA and CDR2 FQGTGA. The CDR3 spans 16 residues. The germline V and J ends were trimmed by 4 bases and 0 bases, with 10 bases remaining between them.

V gene TRBV5-1 combines with J gene TRBJ2-3, with 9 bases identical to TRBD2. Germline V gene sequence: CDR1 SGHRS, CDR2 YFSETQ. This CDR3 spans 16 amino acids. J gave up 0 bases and V 0 bases, and 2 bases lay outside the gene matches. The CDR3 nucleotides read TGCGCCAGCAGCTTGGGACTAGCGGACAGCACAGATACGCAGTATTTT. Amino acids: CASSLGLADSTDTQYF.

V gene TRBV6-2 or TRBV6-3 combines with J gene TRBJ2-2; D not certain. Germline CDR1 and CDR2: MNHEY and SVGEGT. The V gene lost 3 bases and the J gene lost 4 bases, with 12 bases spanning the gap. This CDR3 is built from 15 residues. The CDR3: CASSYSHGFTGELFF. The CDR3 DNA sequence: TGTGCCAGCAGTTATAGTCACGGATTCACCGGGGAGCTGTTTTTT.

J is TRBJ2-5 and V is TRBV19; weak D call: TRBD2 (7 bases). The CDR3 extends over 14 amino acids. V lost 4 bases and J lost 5, with 14 bases in between. The V gene's germline CDR1 is LNHDA and CDR2 SQIVND (reference sequence). CDR3 protein: CASSTAGAGETQYF. The CDR3 bases are TGTGCCAGTAGTACGGCGGGGGCGGGGGAGACCCAGTACTTC.

The chain is built from TRBV19 and TRBJ2-3, with 9 bases matching TRBD2. The trim removed 5 bases at V and 0 bases at J, leaving 9 bases unmatched. Germline V gene sequence: CDR1 LNHDA, CDR2 SQIVND (reference sequence). The CDR3 spans 17 residues. DNA for the CDR3: TGTGCCAGTAGTCCCGGCGCTAGCGGGGAGAGCACAGATACGCAGTATTTT. Residues: CASSPGASGESTDTQYF.

V usage is TRBV4-3 and J usage is TRBJ2-1, with D maybe TRBD1 (6 bases). This CDR3 region has 12 residues. V dropped 2 bases and J dropped 8 bases, with 7 bases sitting between them. Germline loops: CDR1 LGHNA, CDR2 YSLEER. The CDR3: CASSQPGDEQFF. The CDR3 nucleotides are TGCGCCAGCAGCCAACCAGGGGATGAGCAGTTCTTC.

V gene TRBV6-2 or TRBV6-3 combines with J gene TRBJ1-1; 7 nucleotides agree with TRBD1. V was clipped by 2 bases and J by 4 bases; unmatched bases: 10. CDR3 size: 16 residues. The germline gives CDR1 MNHEY, CDR2 SVGEGT. The CDR3 sequence: CASSYRQGGIVTEAFF. The DNA of the CDR3 is TGTGCCAGCAGTTACCGACAGGGAGGAATAGTCACTGAAGCTTTCTTT.

This clone has just a few counts. The V and J genes are TRBV11-2 and TRBJ2-7; 8 bases match TRBD2. The V segment lost 5 bases and the J segment 6 bases; nucleotides outside the gene matches: 6. CDR1 and CDR2 (germline): SGHAT, FQNNGV. The CDR3 runs to 13 residues. CDR3 residues: CASSTGLGFEQYF. The CDR3 DNA is TGTGCCAGCAGCACGGGACTAGGTTTCGAGCAGTACTTC.

CDR3 sequence (DNA): TGTGCCAGCAGCGCGGGACAGGTTAACACTGAAGCTTTCTTT. It yields the protein CASSAGQVNTEAFF. The chain is built from TRBV3-1 (or the pseudogene TRBV3-2) and TRBJ1-1, with 8 bases matching TRBD1. The V segment lost 5 bases and the J segment 2 bases; nucleotides outside the gene matches: 4. Per germline, CDR1 LGHDT and CDR2 YNNKEL (reference sequence). The CDR3 is 14 amino acids.

This clone was counted a single time. J is TRBJ1-2 and V is TRBV28; weak D call: TRBD1 (5 bases). V lost 4 bases, J lost 2 bases, and 26 bases lay in between. This CDR3 is 19 amino acids long. Germline loops: CDR1 MDHEN, CDR2 SYDVKM. Here the CDR3 reads CASSSDLIPTVSTNYGYTF. DNA of the CDR3: TGTGCCAGCAGTTCCGACCTTATCCCGACAGTCAGTACGAACTATGGCTACACCTTC.

The chain joins TRBV19 to TRBJ1-1, with TRBD1 identical over 11 bases. Germline trimming cut 5 bases from V and 4 bases from J; bases unmatched to any gene: 6. CDR3 length equals 15 residues. Germline CDR1 LNHDA, CDR2 SQIVND (reference sequence). The CDR3 sequence: CASSPRTGGGTEAFF. The CDR3 bases are TGTGCCAGTAGTCCCCGGACAGGGGGCGGCACTGAAGCTTTCTTT.

The CDR3 is CASSYSGTGGEKLFF. For the CDR3, the DNA is TGTGCCAGCAGTTACTCGGGCACAGGTGGCGAAAAACTGTTTTTT. The J gene is TRBJ1-4, the V gene TRBV6-5; D perhaps matches TRBD1 (5 bases). Trimming took 0 bases from V and 8 from J, leaving 13 bases between them. This CDR3 contains 15 residues. Germline V gives CDR1 MNHEY, CDR2 SVGAGI.

V gene TRBV4-2 combines with J gene TRBJ1-6; 8 positions match TRBD1. Germline assignment: CDR1 LGHNA and CDR2 YNFKEQ. V lost 0 bases and J lost 4; bases outside the gene matches: 8. CDR3 length: 18 amino acids. The CDR3 nucleotides are TGTGCCAGCAGCCAAGACAGACAGGGGACTATTTATAATTCACCCCTCCACTTT. Translation: CASSQDRQGTIYNSPLHF.

This chain links TRBV28 with TRBJ2-2; D may be TRBD1 or TRBD2 (6 bases each). There are 14 residues in the CDR3. V was cut by 6 bases and J by 5 bases, with 13 bases left in between. From germline, CDR1 is MDHEN and CDR2 SYDVKM. CDR3 DNA sequence: TGTGCCAGCAGACGGGGGCCGGTTACCGGGGAGCTGTTTTTT. This gives the protein CASRRGPVTGELFF.

The V call is TRBV6-5, the J call TRBJ1-5; D call uncertain. The germline V and J ends were trimmed by 6 bases and 7 bases, with 13 bases remaining between them. The CDR3 sequence is 13 residues long. In germline, CDR1 is MNHEY, CDR2 SVGAGI. CDR3 DNA sequence: TGTGCCAGCAGGGGAATCCCGGGGCAGCCCCAGCATTTT. Translation: CASRGIPGQPQHF.

This chain joins TRBV6-2 or TRBV6-3 and TRBJ2-7, with 7 bases identical to TRBD1. The CDR3 has 16 residues. V dropped 2 bases and J dropped 0; count of bases not matched to a gene: 7. Per the germline V gene, CDR1 is MNHEY and CDR2 is SVGEGT. CDR3 loop: CASSYARDRNSYEQYF. The CDR3 DNA sequence: TGTGCCAGCAGTTACGCCCGGGACAGAAACTCCTACGAGCAGTACTTC.

DNA of the CDR3: TGTGCCAGCAGCCCACATACAGGGGGCTTAACTAATGAAAAACTGTTTTTT. This translates into CASSPHTGGLTNEKLFF. J is TRBJ1-4 and V is TRBV3-1 (or the pseudogene TRBV3-2); 9 bases line up with TRBD1. The germline CDR1 and CDR2 sequences are LGHDT and YNNKEL (reference sequence). The CDR3 is made up of 17 amino acids. V shed 4 bases and J 1 base; nucleotides not matched to a gene: 7.